This note documents a single TCR beta chain sequence. This CDR3 is built from 20 residues. The germline V gene has CDR1 LNHDA and CDR2 SQIVND (reference sequence). V was pared by 2 bases and J by 1 base, with 16 bases of the junction left unmatched. This sample is drawn from a study of blood T cell repertoires in COVID-19. For the study at large: The analysed material was cDNA or gDNA that came from T cells, B-cell-depleted T cells, or PBMCs.

In terms of age and location, participants ranged from roughly 18 to 100 years and lived in about two dozen US areas. In the original analysis: From reference gene primer amplification, estimates of nucleated cell counts were derived. Sequencing was performed with immunoSEQ multiplex PCR; in TCRdb, only in-frame clones are kept and a portion is missing. V, J and clone size are taken as reported in that table, and D and trimming were inferred from the DNA itself. The sample includes approximately 350,000 clones, approximately 90% of them seen just once. The specimen was PBMCs or T cells enriched from blood (not recorded which). V usage is TRBV19 and J usage is TRBJ2-1, with 8 bases identical to TRBD2. The sequence was collected from a man between 18 and 29 years old who had recovered from COVID-19. The CDR3 coding sequence is TGTGCCAGTAGTATACATCCAGGGAGCGGGAGTTACCCGTCCTACAATGAGCAGTTCTTC. Protein product: CASSIHPGSGSYPSYNEQFF.